This entry lists 3 T cell receptor beta chains sequenced from one sample in a study of T cells in Graves' hyperthyroidism and ophthalmopathy. Template material for amplifying TCR beta CDR3 regions consisted of RNA transcripts. HTBI primers were employed in a first-round RT-PCR of the TCR CDR3. Via MiXCR, TCRdb re-called the multiplex PCR reads, giving one row per CDR3 protein. The table shows approximately 510,000 distinct CDR3 sequences, with less than 25% occurring only once. The sequencing input was blood. All receptors derive from a man aged 18 to 29 with Graves' hyperthyroidism.

This chain links TRBV12-3 or TRBV12-4 with TRBJ1-2; D gene unclear. Trimming took 6 bases from V and 5 from J, leaving 13 bases between them. The CDR3 totals 13 residues. CDR3 sequence reads: CASRSDVLYGYTF. The CDR3 nucleotides read TGTGCCAGCAGGTCGGACGTACTATATGGCTACACCTTC.

This clonotype came up many times. The CDR3 reads CASSPQGQTGELFF. The CDR3 nucleotides are TGTGCCAGCAGTCCTCAGGGACAGACCGGGGAGCTGTTTTTT. The genes are TRBV27 and TRBJ2-2, with TRBD1 matching 7 bases. V lost 5 bases and J lost 5; bases outside the gene matches: 5. The V gene's germline CDR1 is MNHEY and CDR2 SMNVEV (reference sequence). The CDR3 is 14 residues long.

This clonotype was observed a few times. The V gene is TRBV5-1, the J gene TRBJ2-6; D unclear. CDR3 length: 16 residues. Per the germline V gene, CDR1 is SGHRS and CDR2 is YFSETQ. The V and J ends lost 0 bases and 4 bases respectively, with 11 bases between them. The CDR3, as DNA: TGCGCCAGCAGCTTGGACGGTCGGGCAGGGGCCAACGTCCTGACTTTC. Encoded protein: CASSLDGRAGANVLTF.